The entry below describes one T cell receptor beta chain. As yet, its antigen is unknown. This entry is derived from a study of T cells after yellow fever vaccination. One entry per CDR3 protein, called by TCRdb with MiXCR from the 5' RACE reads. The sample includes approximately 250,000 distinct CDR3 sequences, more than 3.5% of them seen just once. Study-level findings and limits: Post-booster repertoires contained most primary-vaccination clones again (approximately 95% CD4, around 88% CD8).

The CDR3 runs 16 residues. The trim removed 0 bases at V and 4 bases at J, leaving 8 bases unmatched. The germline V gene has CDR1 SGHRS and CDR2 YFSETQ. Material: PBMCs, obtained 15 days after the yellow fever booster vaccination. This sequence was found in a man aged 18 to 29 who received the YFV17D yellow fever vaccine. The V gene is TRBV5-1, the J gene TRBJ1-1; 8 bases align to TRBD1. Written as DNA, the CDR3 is TGCGCCAGCAGCTTGGGGGACAGGAGTGGAGTCACTGAAGCTTTCTTT. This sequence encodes CASSLGDRSGVTEAFF. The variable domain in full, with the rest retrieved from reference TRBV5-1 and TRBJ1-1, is KAGVTQTPRYLIKTRGQQVTLSCSPISGHRSVSWYQQTPGQGLQFLFEYFSETQRNKGNFPGRFSGRQFSNSRSEMNVSTLELGDSALYLCASSLGDRSGVTEAFFGQGTRLTVV.